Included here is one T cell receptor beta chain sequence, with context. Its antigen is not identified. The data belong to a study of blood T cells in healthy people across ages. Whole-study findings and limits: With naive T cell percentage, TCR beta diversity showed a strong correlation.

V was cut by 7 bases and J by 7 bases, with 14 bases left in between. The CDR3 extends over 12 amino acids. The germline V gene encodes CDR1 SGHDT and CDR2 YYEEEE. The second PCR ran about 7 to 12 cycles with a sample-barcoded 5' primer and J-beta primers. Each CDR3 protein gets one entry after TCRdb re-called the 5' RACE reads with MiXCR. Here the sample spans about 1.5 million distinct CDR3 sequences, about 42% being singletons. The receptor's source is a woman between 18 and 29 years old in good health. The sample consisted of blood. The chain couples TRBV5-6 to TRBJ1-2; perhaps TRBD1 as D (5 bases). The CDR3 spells CASGGRGVGYTF. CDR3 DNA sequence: TGTGCCAGCGGGGGACGGGGTGTTGGCTACACCTTC. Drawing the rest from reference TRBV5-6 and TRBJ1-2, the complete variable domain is DAGVTQSPTHLIKTRGQQVTLRCSPKSGHDTVSWYQQALGQGPQFIFQYYEEEERQRGNFPDRFSGHQFPNYSSELNVNALLLGDSALYLCASGGRGVGYTFGSGTRLTVV.